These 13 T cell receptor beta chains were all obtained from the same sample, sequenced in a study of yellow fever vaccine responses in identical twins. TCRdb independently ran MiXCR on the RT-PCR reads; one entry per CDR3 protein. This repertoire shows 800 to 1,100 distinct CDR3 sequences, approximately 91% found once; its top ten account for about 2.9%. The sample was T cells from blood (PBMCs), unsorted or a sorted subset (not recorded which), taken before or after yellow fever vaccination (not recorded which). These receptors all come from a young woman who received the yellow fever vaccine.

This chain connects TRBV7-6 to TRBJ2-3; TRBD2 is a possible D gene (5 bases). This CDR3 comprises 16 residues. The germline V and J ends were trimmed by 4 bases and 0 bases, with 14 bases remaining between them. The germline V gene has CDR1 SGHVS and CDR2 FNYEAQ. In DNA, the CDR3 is TGTGCCAGCAGCTCCCTGGCGGGCCCTAGCACAGATACGCAGTATTTT. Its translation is CASSSLAGPSTDTQYF.

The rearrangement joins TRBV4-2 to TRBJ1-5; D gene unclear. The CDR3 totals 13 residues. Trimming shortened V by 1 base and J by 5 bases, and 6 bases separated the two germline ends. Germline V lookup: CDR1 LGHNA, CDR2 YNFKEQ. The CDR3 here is CASSQVWDQPQHF. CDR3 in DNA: TGTGCCAGCAGCCAAGTTTGGGATCAGCCCCAGCATTTT.

CDR3: CASSAGPVTGELFF. Here the CDR3 DNA reads TGTGCCAGCAGCGCCGGCCCGGTAACCGGGGAGCTGTTTTTT. The chain has TRBV11-3 and TRBJ2-2; D ambiguous. Trimming removed 5 bases at V and 5 bases at J, with 12 bases between. Per the germline V gene, CDR1 is SGHNT and CDR2 is YENEEA. There are 14 residues in the CDR3.

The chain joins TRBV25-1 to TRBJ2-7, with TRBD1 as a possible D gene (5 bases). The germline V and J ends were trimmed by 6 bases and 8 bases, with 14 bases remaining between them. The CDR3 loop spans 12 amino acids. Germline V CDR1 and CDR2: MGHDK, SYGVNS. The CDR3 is CASRSQAGKQYF. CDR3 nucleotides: TGTGCCAGCAGATCTCAGGCAGGGAAGCAGTACTTC.

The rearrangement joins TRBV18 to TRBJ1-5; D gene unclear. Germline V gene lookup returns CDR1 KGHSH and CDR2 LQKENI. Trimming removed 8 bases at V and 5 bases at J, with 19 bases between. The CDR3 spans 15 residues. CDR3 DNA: TGTGCCAGCGCAACAATTAATACAGTAGATCAGCCCCAGCATTTT. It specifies CASATINTVDQPQHF. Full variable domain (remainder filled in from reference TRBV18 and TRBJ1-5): NAGVMQNPRHLVRRRGQEARLRCSPMKGHSHVYWYRQLPEEGLKFMVYLQKENIIDESGMPKERFSAEFPKEGPSILRIQQVVRGDSAAYFCASATINTVDQPQHFGDGTRLSIL.

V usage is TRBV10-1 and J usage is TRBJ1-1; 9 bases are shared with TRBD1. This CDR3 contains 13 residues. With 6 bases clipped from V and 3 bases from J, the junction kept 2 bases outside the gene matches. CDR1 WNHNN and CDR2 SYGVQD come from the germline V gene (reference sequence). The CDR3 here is CASSRDRDTEAFF. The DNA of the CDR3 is TGCGCCAGCAGCCGGGACAGGGACACTGAAGCTTTCTTT.

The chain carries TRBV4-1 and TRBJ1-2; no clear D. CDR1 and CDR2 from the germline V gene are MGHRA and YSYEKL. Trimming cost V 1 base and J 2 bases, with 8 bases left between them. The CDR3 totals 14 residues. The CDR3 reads CASSQVRRNYGYTF. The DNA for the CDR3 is TGCGCCAGCAGCCAAGTACGGAGGAACTATGGCTACACCTTC.

The DNA of the CDR3 is TGTGCCAGCTCACCTGGCCAGGGGCTGGTCAAAAACATTCAGTACTTC. It translates to CASSPGQGLVKNIQYF. This chain connects TRBV18 to TRBJ2-4, with D possibly matching TRBD1 (6 bases). V lost 3 bases, J lost 3 bases, and 15 bases lay in between. This CDR3 is built from 16 residues. Germline assignment: CDR1 KGHSH and CDR2 LQKENI.

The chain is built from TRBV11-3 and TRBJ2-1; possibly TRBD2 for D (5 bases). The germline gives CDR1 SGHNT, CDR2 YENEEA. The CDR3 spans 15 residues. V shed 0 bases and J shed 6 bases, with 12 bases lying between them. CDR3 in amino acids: CASSLEVRGSNEQFF. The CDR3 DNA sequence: TGTGCCAGCAGCTTAGAGGTTCGGGGAAGCAATGAGCAGTTCTTC.

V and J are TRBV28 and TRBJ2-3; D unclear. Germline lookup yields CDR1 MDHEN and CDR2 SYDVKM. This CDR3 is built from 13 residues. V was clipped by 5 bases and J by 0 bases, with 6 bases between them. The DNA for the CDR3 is TGTGCCAGCAGTCCTCAGAGCACAGATACGCAGTATTTT. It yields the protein CASSPQSTDTQYF.

CDR3 residues: CASSLWREADTQYF. DNA of the CDR3: TGTGCCAGCAGTTTATGGCGGGAAGCAGATACGCAGTATTTT. This sequence joins TRBV12-3 or TRBV12-4 and TRBJ2-3, with D perhaps matching TRBD2 (6 bases). V dropped 2 bases and J dropped 4 bases, with 10 bases sitting between them. The CDR3 loop spans 14 amino acids.

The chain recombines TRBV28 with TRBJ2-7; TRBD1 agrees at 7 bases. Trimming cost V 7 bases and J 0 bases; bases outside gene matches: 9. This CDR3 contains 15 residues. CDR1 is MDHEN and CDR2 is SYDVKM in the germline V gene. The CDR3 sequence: CASTLTGSLSYEQYF. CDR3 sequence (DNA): TGTGCCAGCACCCTGACAGGGTCCCTCTCCTACGAGCAGTACTTC. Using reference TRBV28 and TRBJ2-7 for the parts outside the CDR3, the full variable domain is DVKVTQSSRYLVKRTGEKVFLECVQDMDHENMFWYRQDPGLGLRLIYFSYDVKMKEKGDIPEGYSVSREKKERFSLILESASTNQTSMYLCASTLTGSLSYEQYFGPGTRLTVT.

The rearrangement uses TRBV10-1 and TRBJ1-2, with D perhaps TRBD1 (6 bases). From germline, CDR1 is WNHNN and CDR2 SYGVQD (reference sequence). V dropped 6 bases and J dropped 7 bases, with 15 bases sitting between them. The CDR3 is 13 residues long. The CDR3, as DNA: TGCGCCAGCAGCCGGGGGCCGGGTGGTGGCTACACCTTC. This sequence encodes CASSRGPGGGYTF.